A single sample gave rise to the 32 T cell receptor beta chains below, sequenced in a study of CD8+CD57+ T cells in acquired aplastic anemia. Using genomic DNA as the template, TCR beta VDJ and CDR3 profiling was carried out. MiXCR, applied by TCRdb to the reads, yields one record per CDR3 protein. The data show around 250,000 distinct CDR3 sequences, around 60% seen once. What was sequenced was sorted CD4+, CD8+, or CD8+CD57+ T cells (not recorded which) from PBMCs. The origin of the receptors is a human donor with severe aplastic anemia or a healthy control (not recorded which).

The V call is TRBV20-1, the J call TRBJ2-1; 10 nucleotides line up with TRBD2. This CDR3 has 13 amino acids. Germline CDR1 reads DFQATT; CDR2 reads SNEGSKA (reference sequence). With 7 bases clipped from V and 6 bases from J, the junction kept 6 bases outside the gene matches. The CDR3 spells CSVASGGRNEQFF. CDR3 DNA sequence: TGCAGTGTGGCTAGCGGGGGACGCAATGAGCAGTTCTTC.

The V gene is TRBV10-3, the J gene TRBJ2-7; 7 nucleotides agree with TRBD1. This CDR3 comprises 16 residues. V trimming: 0 bases; J trimming: 2 bases; junction bases outside the gene matches: 7. Germline CDR1 ENHRY, CDR2 SYGVKD. CDR3 region: CAISESLGDSPYEQYF. The CDR3, as DNA: TGTGCCATCAGTGAGTCGTTAGGGGACAGCCCCTACGAGCAGTACTTC.

V is TRBV6-5 and J is TRBJ1-1; the D gene is possibly TRBD1 (5 bases). Trimming removed 7 bases at V and 2 bases at J, with 14 bases between. In germline, CDR1 is MNHEY, CDR2 SVGAGI. The CDR3 extends over 14 amino acids. The DNA for the CDR3 is TGTGCCAGCACCCCGGGGCCAGACAACACTGAAGCTTTCTTT. Translated: CASTPGPDNTEAFF.

There are a few counts of this clonotype. The chain combines TRBV7-2 with TRBJ2-5; TRBD2 might be the D (5 bases). The CDR3 has 14 amino acids. V shed 4 bases and J shed 5 bases, with 14 bases lying between them. Germline CDR1 SGHTA, CDR2 FQGNSA. DNA of the CDR3: TGTGCCAGCAGCTCCTCTAGCTTACGGGAGACCCAGTACTTC. It encodes CASSSSSLRETQYF.

This clonotype was seen ten or more times. The chain employs TRBV12-3 or TRBV12-4 and TRBJ1-2; no reliable D call. V was shortened by 2 bases and J by 7 bases, with 8 bases between the two germline ends. The CDR3 contains 12 residues. The CDR3 sequence: CASSLYRIGYTF. As DNA, the CDR3 is TGTGCCAGCAGTTTATACCGTATTGGCTACACCTTC.

Ten or more counts support this clonotype. The chain joins TRBV29-1 to TRBJ1-2; 9 bases are a match to TRBD1. This CDR3 spans 12 amino acids. With 6 bases clipped from V and 4 bases from J, the junction kept 3 bases outside the gene matches. Germline values: CDR1 SQVTM, CDR2 ANQGSEA. CDR3 nucleotides: TGCAGCGTCGGACAGGGGATCTATGGCTACACCTTC. It specifies CSVGQGIYGYTF.

J is TRBJ2-3 and V is TRBV5-1; the match to TRBD2 covers 8 bases. The CDR3 is made up of 17 amino acids. Germline V gives CDR1 SGHRS, CDR2 YFSETQ. With 0 bases clipped from V and 6 bases from J, the junction kept 12 bases outside the gene matches. CDR3 in amino acids: CASSLEGAGGVKDTQYF. CDR3 coding DNA: TGCGCCAGCAGCTTGGAAGGTGCGGGGGGCGTGAAGGATACGCAGTATTTT.

The genes are TRBV9 and TRBJ2-1; 10 positions agree with TRBD2. The length of the CDR3 is 15 residues. Germline loops: CDR1 SGDLS, CDR2 YYNGEE. The J segment lost 5 bases and the V segment lost 3 bases, leaving 5 bases of the junction unmatched. In DNA, the CDR3 is TGTGCCAGCAGCGGTAGCGGGAGGATGGACAATGAGCAGTTCTTC. Encoded protein: CASSGSGRMDNEQFF.

This clonotype has a count of ten or more. The gene calls are TRBV9 and TRBJ2-3; D could derive from TRBD1 or TRBD2 (5 bases each). Germline V lookup: CDR1 SGDLS, CDR2 YYNGEE. The V end was cut by 3 bases, the J end by 2 bases, with 13 bases between. The CDR3 is 15 residues long. The CDR3 sequence: CASSGRDPLTDTQYF. CDR3 nucleotide sequence: TGTGCCAGCAGCGGCCGGGACCCCCTCACAGATACGCAGTATTTT.

The genes are TRBV19 and TRBJ1-2; 10 nucleotides align to TRBD1. Germline V CDR1 and CDR2: LNHDA, SQIVND (reference sequence). The CDR3 runs to 15 residues. V dropped 1 base and J dropped 2; count of bases not matched to a gene: 1. The CDR3 region has the DNA TGTGCCAGTAGTATAGGGGGACAGGGGAACTATGGCTACACCTTC. This sequence encodes CASSIGGQGNYGYTF.

This clonotype came up a few times. The chain is built from TRBV5-1 and TRBJ2-2; D is uncertain. Per germline, CDR1 SGHRS and CDR2 YFSETQ. Trimming took 0 bases from V and 7 from J, leaving 7 bases between them. The CDR3 runs 13 residues. The CDR3 DNA reads as TGCGCCAGCAGCTTGGACCGGAGCGGGGAGCTGTTTTTT. Translated, it gives CASSLDRSGELFF.

This clonotype has ten or more counts. The chain employs TRBV9 and TRBJ1-3, with 8 bases that match TRBD1. Per the germline V gene, CDR1 is SGDLS and CDR2 is YYNGEE. V shed 0 bases and J 1 base; nucleotides not matched to a gene: 15. This CDR3 comprises 20 residues. The CDR3 coding sequence is TGTGCCAGCAGCGTAGGAGGTACAGGGGGAAGGGGAAGATCTGGAAACACCATATATTTT. Encoded protein: CASSVGGTGGRGRSGNTIYF.

The sample holds many counts of this clonotype. This rearrangement joins TRBV20-1 to TRBJ2-4; tentative D call: TRBD2 (6 bases). The CDR3 runs 12 residues. Trimming left V 7 bases short and J 5 bases short, with 12 bases between. Per germline, CDR1 DFQATT and CDR2 SNEGSKA (reference sequence). Here the CDR3 reads CSVGDLQNIQYF. The CDR3 nucleotides read TGCAGTGTGGGGGACTTACAAAACATTCAGTACTTC.

The J gene is TRBJ2-5, the V gene TRBV19; 9 nucleotides agree with TRBD2. This CDR3 contains 16 residues. With V trimmed by 5 bases and J by 2 bases, 9 bases remained unmatched. Germline lookup yields CDR1 LNHDA and CDR2 SQIVND (reference sequence). Here the CDR3 reads CASSHASTSGQETQYF. Written as DNA, the CDR3 is TGTGCCAGTAGTCATGCGTCGACTAGCGGTCAAGAGACCCAGTACTTC. Full variable domain (outside the CDR3, taken from reference TRBV19 and TRBJ2-5): DGGITQSPKYLFRKEGQNVTLSCEQNLNHDAMYWYRQDPGQGLRLIYYSQIVNDFQKGDIAEGYSVSREKKESFPLTVTSAQKNPTAFYLCASSHASTSGQETQYFGPGTRLLVL.

This clonotype was counted a single time. This may be a read error, as it is one base from a much larger clone. The V call is TRBV10-3, the J call TRBJ2-2, with 8 bases that match TRBD2. J was trimmed by 1 base and V by 5 bases; bases with no gene match: 9. The CDR3 is 17 residues long. From germline, CDR1 is ENHRY and CDR2 SYGVKD. The CDR3 spells CAISYDPSGRNTGELFF. The CDR3 bases are TGTGCCATCAGTTACGACCCGAGCGGGAGGAACACCGGGGAGCTGTTTTTT.

The chain has TRBV2 and TRBJ1-2; a possible D gene is TRBD1 (6 bases). Trimming took off 7 bases at V and 2 bases at J, with 14 bases between the two ends. The CDR3 has 14 residues. Germline V lookup: CDR1 SNHLY, CDR2 FYNNEI. The CDR3 DNA sequence: TGTGCCAGCACTCGGACAGCGAACAACTATGGCTACACCTTC. It encodes CASTRTANNYGYTF. Looking up the rest from reference TRBV2 and TRBJ1-2 gives the full variable domain: EPEVTQTPSHQVTQMGQEVILRCVPISNHLYFYWYRQILGQKVEFLVSFYNNEISEKSEIFDDQFSVERPDGSNFTLKIRSTKLEDSAMYFCASTRTANNYGYTFGSGTRLTVV.

This clonotype was seen a single time. The junction does not match germline at one end; this may be a read error. The chain couples TRBV25-1 to TRBJ1-1; D not resolved. CDR1 is MGHDK and CDR2 is SYGVNS in the germline V gene. CDR3 length: 15 amino acids. DNA of the CDR3: TGTGCAAGCAGTGAATGGGCAGCGTCGAACACTGAAGCTTTCTTT. Translating it yields CASSEWAASNTEAFF.

Concerning this clonotype itself: Since no conserved phenylalanine or tryptophan closes the CDR3, a read error is the likely cause. This chain connects TRBV15 to TRBJ2-1, with no clear D. Germline lookup yields CDR1 LNHNV and CDR2 YYDKDF (reference sequence). Between the trimmed V and J ends, which lost 1 base and 0 bases, there was a span of 10 bases. This CDR3 has 16 amino acids. The CDR3 nucleotides are TGTGCCACCAGCAGAGGCTGGGATAACTCCTACAATGAGCAGTTCTCC. It is translated as CATSRGWDNSYNEQFS.

The chain uses TRBV2 and TRBJ1-6; D uncertain. The CDR3 consists of 11 residues. V shed 2 bases and J shed 11 bases, with 4 bases lying between them. CDR1 and CDR2 (germline): SNHLY, FYNNEI. Written as DNA, the CDR3 is TGTGCCAGCAGTGAATCACCACCCCTCCACTTT. Translated: CASSESPPLHF.

In DNA form, the CDR3 reads TGCGCCAGCGGGTCTGAGGGCGGGGGAAGAGAGGAGCAGTACTTC. Residues: CASGSEGGGREEQYF. The chain links TRBV5-1 to TRBJ2-7; 7 nucleotides agree with TRBD2. The V and J ends lost 7 bases and 7 bases, in that order; junction bases with no gene match: 17. The CDR3 sequence is 15 residues long. Germline V gene sequence: CDR1 SGHRS, CDR2 YFSETQ.

V is TRBV15 and J is TRBJ1-5, with D perhaps matching TRBD1 (6 bases). Trimming stripped 3 bases from V and 2 bases from J, with 14 bases between. This CDR3 region has 16 residues. In germline, CDR1 is LNHNV, CDR2 YYDKDF (reference sequence). The CDR3 here is CATSRDVQGGNQPQHF. CDR3 coding DNA: TGTGCCACCAGCAGGGACGTACAGGGTGGCAATCAGCCCCAGCATTTT.

The CDR3 nucleotides read TGTGCCAGCAGCTTCGAAGGCTCCCCTGGGAATTCACCCCTCCACTTT. Protein product: CASSFEGSPGNSPLHF. The genes are TRBV7-9 and TRBJ1-6; D unclear. This CDR3 has 16 amino acids. From germline, CDR1 is SEHNR and CDR2 FQNEAQ (reference sequence). Trimming took off 3 bases at V and 7 bases at J, with 16 bases between the two ends. Using reference TRBV7-9 and TRBJ1-6 for the parts outside the CDR3, the full variable domain is DTGVSQNPRHKITKRGQNVTFRCDPISEHNRLYWYRQTLGQGPEFLTYFQNEAQLEKSRLLSDRFSAERPKGSFSTLEIQRTEQGDSAMYLCASSFEGSPGNSPLHFGNGTRLTVT.

The V and J genes are TRBV28 and TRBJ1-5; 8 positions match TRBD1. Germline trimming cut 10 bases from V and 3 bases from J; bases unmatched to any gene: 11. Germline loops: CDR1 MDHEN, CDR2 SYDVKM. The CDR3 extends over 15 amino acids. The CDR3 DNA is TGTGCCATTACGTCGACAGGGGCTGCCAATCAGCCCCAGCATTTT. Translated, it gives CAITSTGAANQPQHF. Filled out from reference TRBV28 and TRBJ1-5, the complete variable domain reads DVKVTQSSRYLVKRTGEKVFLECVQDMDHENMFWYRQDPGLGLRLIYFSYDVKMKEKGDIPEGYSVSREKKERFSLILESASTNQTSMYLCAITSTGAANQPQHFGDGTRLSIL.

V and J are TRBV7-2 and TRBJ2-5; perhaps TRBD2 as D (6 bases). Germline CDR1 reads SGHTA; CDR2 reads FQGNSA. CDR3 length: 13 residues. V was trimmed by 5 bases and J by 5 bases, leaving 12 bases between them. The DNA of the CDR3 is TGTGCCAGCAGCCGACCGGGACTCGAGACCCAGTACTTC. Encoded protein: CASSRPGLETQYF.

J is TRBJ1-2 and V is TRBV19; no definite D call. CDR3 length: 15 amino acids. The V gene lost 1 base and the J gene lost 4 bases, with 13 bases spanning the gap. Germline loops: CDR1 LNHDA, CDR2 SQIVND (reference sequence). The CDR3 region has the DNA TGTGCCAGTAGTATAGTGAGCTCCGCGGCCTATGGCTACACCTTC. Protein: CASSIVSSAAYGYTF.

This clonotype was detected a few times. The V and J genes are TRBV24-1 and TRBJ2-1, with 8 bases fitting TRBD2. The CDR3 is 16 residues long. Per germline, CDR1 KGHDR and CDR2 SFDVKD. V lost 7 bases to trimming and J lost 6 bases; unmatched junction nucleotides: 13. CDR3: CATSHVLAGTLNEQFF. In DNA form, the CDR3 reads TGTGCCACCAGCCACGTCCTAGCGGGCACCCTCAATGAGCAGTTCTTC.

On this clonotype itself: Sequence at one end of the junction differs from germline and may be a read error. This chain connects TRBV7-2 to TRBJ2-3; 8 bases agree with TRBD1. The CDR3 spans 15 residues. Per germline, CDR1 SGHTA and CDR2 FQGNSA. This CDR3 reads CPSSSRTGPTDTQYF. Here the CDR3 DNA reads TGTCCCAGCAGCTCCCGGACAGGGCCGACAGATACGCAGTATTTT.

V usage is TRBV7-9 and J usage is TRBJ2-7, with D tentatively TRBD2 (5 bases). Trimming stripped 5 bases from V and 3 bases from J, with 20 bases between. Germline loops: CDR1 SEHNR, CDR2 FQNEAQ (reference sequence). This CDR3 has 16 amino acids. The CDR3 loop reads CASSGLTVRKDYEQYF. The CDR3 DNA follows: TGTGCCAGCAGCGGACTTACGGTTAGGAAGGACTACGAGCAGTACTTC.

In this sample, this clonotype turned up many times. The chain recombines TRBV19 with TRBJ1-5; 8 nucleotides line up with TRBD1. With V trimmed by 7 bases and J by 7 bases, 9 bases remained unmatched. CDR3 length equals 14 residues. The V gene's germline CDR1 is LNHDA and CDR2 SQIVND (reference sequence). CDR3 DNA: TGTGCCAGTATGAGGACAGGGAGGAACCAGCCCCAGCATTTT. Protein: CASMRTGRNQPQHF.

This clonotype was seen only a few times. The chain employs TRBV7-6 and TRBJ2-7; TRBD1 aligns across 11 bases. Germline trimming cut 5 bases from V and 1 base from J; bases unmatched to any gene: 4. The CDR3 totals 15 residues. The germline CDR1 and CDR2 sequences are SGHVS and FNYEAQ. The CDR3 loop is CASSLGDRGSYEQYF. The CDR3 nucleotides read TGTGCCAGCAGCCTAGGGGACAGGGGGTCCTACGAGCAGTACTTC. Using reference TRBV7-6 and TRBJ2-7 for the parts outside the CDR3, the full variable domain is GAGVSQSPRYKVTKRGQDVALRCDPISGHVSLYWYRQALGQGPEFLTYFNYEAQQDKSGLPNDRFSAERPEGSISTLTIQRTEQRDSAMYRCASSLGDRGSYEQYFGPGTRLTVT.

This clonotype was found a few times. The V call is TRBV7-7, the J call TRBJ2-5; D is undetermined. Germline lookup yields CDR1 SSHAT and CDR2 FNYEAQ (reference sequence). Trimming shortened V by 5 bases and J by 5 bases, and 12 bases separated the two germline ends. There are 13 residues in the CDR3. The DNA of the CDR3 is TGTGCCAGCAGCCAGGTATCACTCGAGACCCAGTACTTC. Protein product: CASSQVSLETQYF.

The chain links TRBV29-1 to TRBJ1-1; D unresolved. The V gene lost 4 bases and the J gene lost 4 bases, with 10 bases spanning the gap. The length of the CDR3 is 12 residues. Germline CDR1 reads SQVTM; CDR2 reads ANQGSEA. CDR3 nucleotide sequence: TGCAGCGTTGTATGGGGAACCACTGAAGCTTTCTTT. It specifies CSVVWGTTEAFF.